The 13 T cell receptor beta chains below were found in one sample sequenced in a study of identical twins. TCRdb processed the 5' RACE reads anew with MiXCR; each CDR3 protein has one entry. Among 500,000 to 650,000 distinct CDR3 sequences listed, about a fifth were seen once. These sequences were also reported in another study, on yellow fever vaccine responses in identical twins.

Material: CD4+ T cells sorted from blood. These receptors originate from a woman younger than 35 in good health.

Here the CDR3 DNA reads TGTGCCAGCAGCTTATTGGGCTTAGCGGGCGTCGGAGATACGCAGTATTTT. Translation: CASSLLGLAGVGDTQYF. The V call is TRBV7-6, the J call TRBJ2-3; 7 nucleotides agree with TRBD2. With V trimmed by 2 bases and J by 5 bases, 13 bases remained unmatched. Germline V CDR1 and CDR2: SGHVS, FNYEAQ. The length of the CDR3 is 17 residues.

In its sample, this clonotype was seen a few times. The V call is TRBV29-1, the J call TRBJ2-2; 8 nucleotides align to TRBD1. Germline-derived CDR1 and CDR2 are SQVTM and ANQGSEA. There are 14 residues in the CDR3. J gave up 2 bases and V 8 bases, and 7 bases lay outside the gene matches. The CDR3 bases are TGCAGCACGCGGACAGGGACTAACACCGGGGAGCTGTTTTTT. Translation gives CSTRTGTNTGELFF.

The rearrangement links TRBV5-1 to TRBJ2-7; 11 bases are shared with TRBD2. The CDR3 spans 14 residues. In germline, CDR1 is SGHRS, CDR2 YFSETQ. Trimming took 8 bases from V and 5 from J; bases not matched to a gene: 9. In DNA form, the CDR3 reads TGCGCCAGTACGACTAGCGGGATGACTAACGAGCAGTACTTC. Protein sequence: CASTTSGMTNEQYF.

The chain recombines TRBV7-9 with TRBJ2-3, with 9 positions matching TRBD2. V was clipped by 5 bases and J by 4 bases; unmatched bases: 10. Germline assignment: CDR1 SEHNR and CDR2 FQNEAQ (reference sequence). CDR3 length: 16 amino acids. CDR3 in amino acids: CASSGAGTSRPDTQYF. For the CDR3, the DNA is TGTGCCAGCAGCGGCGCCGGGACTAGCCGTCCAGATACGCAGTATTTT.

This clonotype was detected only a few times. The chain uses TRBV6-1 and TRBJ2-1, with 13 bases aligning to TRBD2. The length of the CDR3 is 18 residues. V shed 5 bases, J shed 4 bases, and the junction held 11 bases outside the gene matches. CDR1 is MNHNS and CDR2 is SASEGT in the germline V gene. The chain's CDR3 is CASSPWTSGRFLYNEQFF. The CDR3 nucleotides read TGTGCCAGCAGTCCATGGACTAGCGGGAGATTTCTATACAATGAGCAGTTCTTC.

V gene TRBV5-1 combines with J gene TRBJ2-1; tentatively, D is TRBD1 or TRBD2 (5 bases each). The length of the CDR3 is 16 residues. Between the trimmed V and J ends, which lost 0 bases and 8 bases, there was a span of 18 bases. Per the germline V gene, CDR1 is SGHRS and CDR2 is YFSETQ. The CDR3 DNA sequence: TGCGCCAGCAGCTTGGAAGGGACGGCGGGTTTGGATGAGCAGTTCTTC. Translating gives CASSLEGTAGLDEQFF.

V usage is TRBV20-1 and J usage is TRBJ2-3, with 8 bases aligning to TRBD2. The CDR3 length is 14 residues. Germline-derived CDR1 and CDR2 are DFQATT and SNEGSKA (reference sequence). CDR3 residues: CSAVEEGLADTQYF. The DNA for the CDR3 is TGCAGCGCGGTGGAGGAGGGACTAGCAGATACGCAGTATTTT.

In this sample, this clonotype turned up a few times. Written as DNA, the CDR3 is TGTGCCAGCAGACCCTCGGCAGGGTATGGCACTGAAGCTTTCTTT. Translation gives CASRPSAGYGTEAFF. This sequence joins TRBV12-3 or TRBV12-4 and TRBJ1-1; D is perhaps TRBD1 (5 bases). V dropped 6 bases and J dropped 4 bases, with 18 bases sitting between them. The CDR3 extends over 15 amino acids.

The chain recombines TRBV7-3 with TRBJ2-7; D perhaps matches TRBD2 (6 bases). Deletions cut 3 bases from V and 7 bases from J, with 13 bases between. The CDR3 runs 13 residues. Per germline, CDR1 SGHTA and CDR2 FQGTGA. For the CDR3, the DNA is TGTGCCAGCAGCTTCAGCGGGTCTAGTGAGCAGTACTTC. Residues: CASSFSGSSEQYF.

The sample holds a few counts of this clonotype. V is TRBV28 and J is TRBJ2-7; 7 positions match TRBD2. The CDR3 spans 16 residues. V trimming: 4 bases; J trimming: 1 base; junction bases outside the gene matches: 10. Germline V gene data show CDR1 as MDHEN and CDR2 as SYDVKM. Here the CDR3 DNA reads TGTGCCAGCAGTTCACTAGCGAAGGGTTGGTCCTACGAGCAGTACTTC. Amino acid sequence: CASSSLAKGWSYEQYF.

This clonotype showed up just a few times. The gene calls are TRBV5-1 and TRBJ2-5; the D gene is possibly TRBD2 (6 bases). Trimming cost V 6 bases and J 2 bases, with 17 bases left between them. This CDR3 is built from 15 residues. The germline V gene has CDR1 SGHRS and CDR2 YFSETQ. For the CDR3, the DNA is TGCGCCAGCACCCGAGAGGGACTGCAACAAGAGACCCAGTACTTC. Protein sequence: CASTREGLQQETQYF.

This clonotype came up a few times. The V call is TRBV7-8, the J call TRBJ1-2, with D uncertain. Germline-derived CDR1 and CDR2 are SGHVS and FQNEAQ. The V gene lost 5 bases and the J gene lost 7 bases, with 17 bases spanning the gap. This CDR3 has 14 amino acids. CDR3 residues: CASSPRTVMRGYTF. DNA of the CDR3: TGTGCCAGCAGCCCAAGGACGGTCATGCGTGGCTACACCTTC. The whole variable domain, filled in from reference TRBV7-8 and TRBJ1-2, reads GAGVSQSPRYKVAKRGQDVALRCDPISGHVSLFWYQQALGQGPEFLTYFQNEAQLDKSGLPSDRFFAERPEGSVSTLKIQRTQQEDSAVYLCASSPRTVMRGYTFGSGTRLTVV.

The chain couples TRBV15 to TRBJ1-4, with 7 positions matching TRBD1. Germline-derived CDR1 and CDR2 are LNHNV and YYDKDF (reference sequence). This CDR3 is 18 amino acids long. J gave up 0 bases and V 3 bases, and 10 bases lay outside the gene matches. Written as DNA, the CDR3 is TGTGCCACCAGCAGGCCACGACAGGGTTCTGCAACTAATGAAAAACTGTTTTTT. Encoded protein: CATSRPRQGSATNEKLFF.